These T cell receptor beta chains were read from a single sample in a study of CD4 T cells in relation to SARS-CoV-2 and coronaviruses. No cognate antigen is known for these TCRs. Measured with immunoSEQ multiplex PCR; TCRdb has only the in-frame clones, and not every one. The sample records about 19,000 clones, 75% to 85% being singletons. Specimen: CD4+ T cells from PBMCs, cultured in vitro. These receptors were obtained from a human donor in good health. CDR3s include the opening cysteine and the closing phenylalanine or tryptophan. The D gene is left open where the match is weak. Clone size is shown for a subset of rows, as once, few, many or a class of expanded clone.

D gene | J gene | V gene | clone size | CDR3 protein | CDR3 DNA
NA | TRBJ1-2 | TRBV7-9 | NA | CASSPGVDYGYTF | TGTGCCAGCAGCCCCGGGGTCGACTATGGCTACACCTTC
NA | TRBJ2-3 | TRBV20-1 | NA | CSASSSRWGTDTQYF | TGCAGTGCTAGTTCTAGTCGCTGGGGCACAGATACGCAGTATTTT
TRBD1 | TRBJ1-3 | TRBV3-1/TRBV3-2 | NA | CASSQRTGGENTIYF | TGTGCCAGCAGCCAAAGGACAGGCGGAGAAAACACCATATATTTT
TRBD2 | TRBJ2-7 | TRBV5-1 | once | CASNSGDGRIYEQYF | TGCGCCAGCAACTCCGGGGACGGGAGGATTTACGAGCAGTACTTC
TRBD2 | TRBJ2-1 | TRBV29-1 | NA | CSGQPPGGHNEQFF | TGCAGCGGACAGCCGCCGGGGGGGCACAATGAGCAGTTCTTC
TRBD1 | TRBJ1-3 | TRBV6-6 | NA | CASSLTGTGPLASGNTIYF | TGTGCCAGCAGTCTAACCGGGACAGGCCCTCTTGCATCTGGAAACACCATATATTTT
TRBD2 | TRBJ2-7 | TRBV9 | NA | CASSPGTSGMGTYEQYF | TGTGCCAGCAGCCCGGGGACTAGCGGGATGGGCACCTACGAGCAGTACTTC
NA | TRBJ1-1 | TRBV2 | few | CASSEEGYTEAFF | TGTGCCAGCAGTGAAGAGGGTTACACTGAAGCTTTCTTT
NA | TRBJ2-1 | TRBV3-1/TRBV3-2 | NA | CASSYNHGSGNEQFF | TGTGCCAGCAGCTACAATCATGGATCAGGTAATGAGCAGTTCTTC
TRBD1 | TRBJ2-2 | TRBV30 | NA | CAWTTTGATGELFF | TGTGCCTGGACGACGACAGGGGCCACCGGGGAGCTGTTTTTT
NA | TRBJ1-1 | TRBV11-2 | NA | CASRRGGPNTEAFF | TGTGCCAGCAGGAGGGGGGGCCCGAACACTGAAGCTTTCTTT
NA | TRBJ1-4 | TRBV7-2 | NA | CASSLNGPQGEKLFF | TGTGCCAGCAGCTTAAACGGTCCTCAAGGAGAAAAACTGTTTTTT
NA | TRBJ1-1 | TRBV12-3/TRBV12-4 | NA | CASSLEQGFGAFF | TGTGCCAGCAGTTTGGAACAGGGCTTCGGAGCTTTCTTT
TRBD1 | TRBJ1-1 | TRBV6-5 | medium-sized | CASRRDSWNTEAFF | TGTGCCAGCAGGAGGGACAGTTGGAACACTGAAGCTTTCTTT
NA | TRBJ2-7 | TRBV3-1/TRBV3-2 | NA | CASSQDVTRGAGEQYF | TGTGCCAGCAGCCAAGACGTCACCCGCGGGGCTGGTGAGCAGTACTTC
NA | TRBJ1-1 | TRBV6-4 | NA | CASSQGGRAFF | TGTGCCAGCAGCCAGGGTGGTCGAGCTTTCTTT
NA | TRBJ1-1 | TRBV5-1 | NA | CARPPRFAAEAFF | TGCGCCCGGCCCCCTCGATTCGCCGCTGAAGCTTTCTTT
TRBD1 | TRBJ2-2 | TRBV7-2 | NA | CASSLAMTGTGELFF | TGTGCCAGCAGCTTAGCGATGACAGGGACAGGGGAGCTGTTTTTT
NA | TRBJ1-1 | TRBV2 | NA | CASSALGPAGTEAFF | TGTGCCAGCAGTGCCTTAGGCCCGGCTGGGACTGAAGCTTTCTTT
TRBD1 | TRBJ2-7 | TRBV6-2/TRBV6-3 | NA | CASSKGDRAAYEQYF | TGTGCCAGCAGTAAGGGGGACAGGGCGGCCTACGAGCAGTACTTC
NA | TRBJ2-3 | TRBV7-9 | NA | CASSPLGGTDTQYF | TGTGCCAGCAGCCCCCTGGGGGGCACAGATACGCAGTATTTT
NA | TRBJ2-1 | TRBV11-2 | NA | CASSLIRGRGFF | TGTGCCAGCAGCTTAATCCGCGGCAGGGGGTTCTTC
NA | TRBJ1-5 | TRBV5-6 | NA | CASSLMGGGASNQPQHF | TGTGCCAGCAGCTTAATGGGGGGGGGCGCGAGCAATCAGCCCCAGCATTTT
NA | TRBJ2-7 | TRBV3-1/TRBV3-2 | NA | CASSQTPRDGYEQYF | TGTGCCAGCAGCCAAACCCCGAGGGACGGCTACGAGCAGTACTTC
TRBD1 | TRBJ1-4 | TRBV4-3 | NA | CASSQNRGDEKLFF | TGCGCCAGCAGCCAAAACAGGGGCGATGAAAAACTGTTTTTT
NA | TRBJ1-1 | TRBV4-3 | NA | CASSQDQIEGYTEAFF | TGCGCCAGCAGCCAAGATCAGATCGAAGGGTACACTGAAGCTTTCTTT
NA | TRBJ2-3 | TRBV23-1 | NA | CASSQSTDSECTDTQYF | TGCGCCAGCAGTCAATCAACGGACAGCGAATGCACAGATACGCAGTATTTT
TRBD2 | TRBJ2-1 | TRBV2 | NA | CASSAAGVGYNEQFF | TGTGCCAGCAGTGCTGCGGGAGTCGGATACAATGAGCAGTTCTTC
TRBD1 | TRBJ2-7 | TRBV30 | NA | CAWGLGQGGEQYF | TGTGCCTGGGGTTTGGGACAGGGAGGAGAGCAGTACTTC
NA | TRBJ2-2 | TRBV6-6 | NA | CASDNLASTGELFF | TGTGCCAGCGATAATCTAGCGTCCACCGGGGAGCTGTTTTTT
NA | TRBJ1-6 | TRBV5-1 | NA | CASSQLTPGEYNSPLHF | TGCGCCAGCAGCCAACTAACCCCGGGAGAGTATAATTCACCCCTCCACTTT
NA | TRBJ1-1 | TRBV7-9 | NA | CASSLVTGAFF | TGTGCCAGCAGCTTAGTGACGGGCGCTTTCTTT
TRBD2 | TRBJ2-1 | TRBV19 | NA | CASTEGLANNEQFF | TGTGCCAGTACCGAGGGACTAGCGAACAATGAGCAGTTCTTC
NA | TRBJ1-4 | TRBV7-2 | NA | CASSLDRANEKLFF | TGTGCCAGCAGCTTAGACAGGGCTAATGAAAAACTGTTTTTT
NA | TRBJ2-7 | TRBV7-9 | few | CASGRTLEFHF | TGTGCCAGCGGTCGGACATTGGAATTTCACTTC
NA | TRBJ2-2 | TRBV6-5 | NA | CASKEDPTNTGELFF | TGTGCCAGCAAAGAGGACCCTACGAACACCGGGGAGCTGTTTTTT
TRBD2 | TRBJ2-7 | TRBV6-1 | NA | CASSESGRFEQYF | TGTGCCAGCAGTGAAAGCGGGAGGTTTGAGCAGTACTTC
NA | TRBJ2-1 | TRBV29-1 | NA | CSVEGRGSYYNEQFF | TGCAGCGTTGAGGGCCGCGGTTCCTATTACAATGAGCAGTTCTTC
NA | TRBJ2-4 | TRBV4-3 | once | CASSPGSAKNIQYF | TGCGCCAGCAGCCCCGGGAGCGCCAAAAACATTCAGTACTTC
NA | TRBJ2-5 | TRBV21-1 | NA | CASPYGSFETQYF | TGTGCCAGCCCCTATGGGAGTTTCGAGACCCAGTACTTC
NA | TRBJ2-3 | TRBV3-1/TRBV3-2 | NA | CASSQDLRADTQYF | TGTGCCAGCAGCCAAGATCTGCGGGCGGATACGCAGTATTTT
NA | TRBJ2-2 | TRBV3-1/TRBV3-2 | once | CASSPTTGELFF | TGTGCCAGCAGCCCGACAACCGGGGAGCTGTTTTTT